This T cell receptor beta chain is drawn from a study of blood T cell repertoires in COVID-19. Study-wide background: Acute and convalescent COVID-19 specimens originated in the United States, Italy and Spain. In each case, the material was cDNA or gDNA derived from T cells, B-cell-depleted T cells, or PBMCs.

In the original processing: How many nucleated cells were present was estimated from reference gene primer amplification. Repertoires were generated with immunoSEQ multiplex PCR, while TCRdb's copy carries only in-frame clones and drops some. V, J and clone size are those of that table, while D and trimming were read from the DNA. This sample has 95,000 to 150,000 clones; around 82% occur once, and the top ten carry under 6%. V was pared by 5 bases and J by 2 bases, with 7 bases of the junction left unmatched. The CDR3 consists of 16 residues. Germline CDR1 and CDR2: MDHEN and SYDVKM. The chain has TRBV28 and TRBJ2-4; TRBD1 agrees at 9 bases. This TCR was sampled from an elderly man with active or convalescent COVID-19. The specimen was peripheral blood. CDR3 nucleotide sequence: TGTGCCAGCAGTCTACAGGGGGCCGTAACCAAAAACATTCAGTACTTC. As protein: CASSLQGAVTKNIQYF.